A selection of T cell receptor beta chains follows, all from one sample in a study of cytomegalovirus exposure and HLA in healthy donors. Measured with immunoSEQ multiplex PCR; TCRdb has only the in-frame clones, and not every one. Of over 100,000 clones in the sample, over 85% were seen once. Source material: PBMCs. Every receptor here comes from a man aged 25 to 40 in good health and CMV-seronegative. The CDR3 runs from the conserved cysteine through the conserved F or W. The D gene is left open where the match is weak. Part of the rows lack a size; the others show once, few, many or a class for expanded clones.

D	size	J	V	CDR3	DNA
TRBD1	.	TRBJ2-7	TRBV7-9	CASSLKQGASYEQYF	TGTGCCAGCAGCTTAAAACAGGGGGCCTCCTACGAGCAGTACTTC
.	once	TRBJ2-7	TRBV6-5	CASRLRQIGEQYF	TGTGCCAGCAGATTAAGACAGATCGGCGAGCAGTACTTC
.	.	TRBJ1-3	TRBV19	CASSIRGERNTIYF	TGTGCCAGTAGTATCAGGGGAGAGCGAAACACCATATATTTT
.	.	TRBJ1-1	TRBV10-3	CASRPQGETEAFF	TGTGCCAGCAGACCACAGGGAGAGACTGAAGCTTTCTTT
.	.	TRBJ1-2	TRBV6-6	CASSYSREGYTF	TGTGCCAGCAGTTACTCGAGGGAAGGCTACACCTTC
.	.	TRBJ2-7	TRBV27	CASGGHPYEQYF	TGTGCCAGCGGAGGGCATCCCTACGAGCAGTACTTC
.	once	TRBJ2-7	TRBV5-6	CASRKGLYEQYF	TGTGCCAGCAGAAAGGGACTCTACGAGCAGTACTTC
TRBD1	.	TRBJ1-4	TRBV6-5	CASSDRDEKLFF	TGTGCCAGCAGCGACAGGGATGAAAAACTGTTTTTT
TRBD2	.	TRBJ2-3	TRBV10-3	CAISATSGGTDTQYF	TGTGCCATCAGTGCAACTAGCGGGGGAACAGATACGCAGTATTTT
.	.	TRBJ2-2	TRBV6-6	CASSQGQTGELFF	TGTGCCAGCAGCCAGGGGCAGACCGGGGAGCTGTTTTTT
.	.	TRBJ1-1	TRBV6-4	CASSASTENTEAFF	TGTGCCAGCAGTGCCTCAACAGAGAACACTGAAGCTTTCTTT
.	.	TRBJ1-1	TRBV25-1	CASSEETGGVVNTEAFF	TGTGCCAGCAGTGAAGAGACGGGAGGGGTGGTGAACACTGAAGCTTTCTTT
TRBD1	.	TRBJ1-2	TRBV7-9	CASRSEGQGVAGTF	TGTGCCAGCAGATCCGAGGGACAGGGGGTTGCTGGCACCTTC
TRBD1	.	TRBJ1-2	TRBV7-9	CASSLVTGAAGYGYTF	TGTGCCAGCAGCTTAGTGACAGGGGCCGCGGGCTATGGCTACACCTTC
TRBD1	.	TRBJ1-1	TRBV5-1	CASSWTGGSRTEAFF	TGCGCCAGCAGCTGGACAGGGGGAAGCAGAACTGAAGCTTTCTTT
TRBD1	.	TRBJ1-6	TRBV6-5	CASRDRGWNSPLHF	TGTGCCAGCAGGGACAGGGGGTGGAATTCACCCCTCCACTTT
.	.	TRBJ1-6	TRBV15	CATSRDDFGSPLHF	TGTGCCACCAGCAGAGACGACTTCGGATCACCCCTCCACTTT
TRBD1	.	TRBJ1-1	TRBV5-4	CASSSRDRGFSNTEAFF	TGTGCCAGCAGCTCCCGGGACAGGGGCTTCTCGAACACTGAAGCTTTCTTT
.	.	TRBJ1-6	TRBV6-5	CASSYSQRRDSPLHF	TGTGCCAGCAGTTACTCGCAGAGGAGGGATTCACCCCTCCACTTT
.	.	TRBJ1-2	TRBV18	CASSPQGAGAGKDGYTF	TGTGCCAGCTCACCACAAGGTGCGGGGGCGGGTAAGGATGGCTACACCTTC
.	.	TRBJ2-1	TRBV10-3	CAISESGAPRYNEQFF	TGTGCCATCAGTGAGTCGGGGGCCCCCCGTTACAATGAGCAGTTCTTC
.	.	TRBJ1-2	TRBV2	CASSELARATASF	TGTGCCAGCAGTGAATTAGCTAGAGCGACAGCATCATTC
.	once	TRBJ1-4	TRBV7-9	CASSLDVRRTEKLFF	TGTGCCAGCAGCTTAGACGTGAGGAGGACTGAAAAACTGTTTTTT
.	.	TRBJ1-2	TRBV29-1	CSAAGGAYGYTF	TGCAGCGCGGCCGGAGGCGCTTATGGCTACACCTTC
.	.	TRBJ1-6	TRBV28	CASNFIQGWNSPLHF	TGTGCCAGCAATTTTATACAGGGTTGGAATTCACCCCTCCACTTT
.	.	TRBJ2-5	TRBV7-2	CASSLNRSPQGTQYF	TGTGCCAGCAGCTTGAACAGGAGTCCTCAAGGGACCCAGTACTTC
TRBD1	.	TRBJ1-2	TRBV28	CASSSTGRGGGYTF	TGTGCCAGCAGCTCGACAGGGCGGGGAGGTGGCTACACCTTC
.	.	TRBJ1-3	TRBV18	CASSPGGKNTIYF	TGTGCCAGCTCACCAGGGGGGAAAAACACCATATATTTT
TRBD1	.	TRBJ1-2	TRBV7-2	CASSLLGQIYGYTF	TGTGCCAGCAGCTTATTGGGACAGATATATGGCTACACCTTC
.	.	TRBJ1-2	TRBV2	CASSSQGTSYTF	TGTGCCAGCAGTTCACAGGGTACGAGCTACACCTTC
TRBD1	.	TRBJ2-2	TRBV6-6	CASRDRVDTGELFF	TGTGCCAGCAGGGACAGGGTTGACACCGGGGAGCTGTTTTTT
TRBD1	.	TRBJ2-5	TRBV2	CASSHTNRGQETQYF	TGTGCCAGCAGTCACACCAACAGGGGGCAGGAGACCCAGTACTTC
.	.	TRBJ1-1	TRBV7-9	CASSPRNALNTEAFF	TGTGCCAGCAGCCCGCGAAATGCCCTGAACACTGAAGCTTTCTTT
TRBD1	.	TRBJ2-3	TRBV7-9	CASSLGQGLGDTQYF	TGTGCCAGCAGCCTCGGACAGGGGCTCGGGGATACGCAGTATTTT
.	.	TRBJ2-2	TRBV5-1	CASSLGEGSWIPNTGELFF	TGCGCCAGCAGCTTGGGTGAGGGTTCATGGATACCGAACACCGGGGAGCTGTTTTTT
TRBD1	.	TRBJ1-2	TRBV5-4	CASSKGQGANYGYTF	TGTGCCAGCAGCAAAGGACAGGGGGCAAACTATGGCTACACCTTC
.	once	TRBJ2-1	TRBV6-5	CASSYTQLDRPFF	TGTGCCAGCAGTTACACACAGTTAGATCGGCCGTTCTTC
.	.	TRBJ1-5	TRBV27	CASSLPGADQPQHF	TGTGCCAGCAGTTTACCAGGGGCGGATCAGCCCCAGCATTTT
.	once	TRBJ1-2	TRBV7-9	CAGSLVVPPGYTF	TGTGCCGGCAGCTTAGTAGTCCCGCCCGGCTACACCTTC
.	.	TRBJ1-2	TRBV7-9	CASSLGEGGGGYTF	TGTGCCAGCAGCTTGGGAGAGGGAGGTGGTGGCTACACCTTC
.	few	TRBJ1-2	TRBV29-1	CSALTGTSRTF	TGCAGCGCTCTAACCGGGACTTCGCGCACCTTC
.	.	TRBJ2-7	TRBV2	CASSDSGTPSYEQYF	TGTGCCAGCAGTGATTCCGGGACACCCTCCTACGAGCAGTACTTC
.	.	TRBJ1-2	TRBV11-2	CASSLDGPQGIYGYTF	TGTGCCAGCAGCTTAGATGGTCCCCAGGGAATCTATGGCTACACCTTC
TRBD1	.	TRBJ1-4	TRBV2	CASSPRQGIEKLFF	TGTGCCAGCAGCCCTAGACAGGGCATTGAAAAACTGTTTTTT
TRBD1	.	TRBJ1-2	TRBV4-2	CASSRPLQGAGYGYTF	TGTGCCAGCAGCCGTCCTCTCCAGGGGGCTGGCTATGGCTACACCTTC
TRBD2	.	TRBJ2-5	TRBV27	CASRGGVGETQYF	TGTGCCAGCAGGGGGGGGGTCGGGGAGACCCAGTACTTC
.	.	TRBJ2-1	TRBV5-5	CASSQRGQIHYNEQFF	TGTGCCAGCAGCCAAAGAGGACAGATCCATTACAATGAGCAGTTCTTC
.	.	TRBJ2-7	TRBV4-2	CASSQGGIQGGEQYF	TGTGCCAGCAGCCAAGGGGGAATACAGGGCGGTGAGCAGTACTTC
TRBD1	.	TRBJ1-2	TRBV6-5	CASSPVDRPTYGYTF	TGTGCCAGCAGCCCCGTGGACAGGCCTACATATGGCTACACCTTC
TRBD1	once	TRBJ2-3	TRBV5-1	CASSLTGGSPDTQYF	TGCGCCAGCAGCCTTACAGGGGGGAGCCCAGATACGCAGTATTTT
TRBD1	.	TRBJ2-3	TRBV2	CASSETGRTDTQYF	TGTGCCAGCAGTGAGACAGGGCGCACAGATACGCAGTATTTT
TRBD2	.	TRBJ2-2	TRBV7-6	CASSQTSGGGTGELFF	TGTGCCAGCAGCCAAACTAGCGGGGGGGGCACCGGGGAGCTGTTTTTT
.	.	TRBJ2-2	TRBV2	CASRDIPTGELFF	TGTGCCAGCAGGGACATCCCCACCGGGGAGCTGTTTTTT
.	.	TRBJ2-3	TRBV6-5	CASSYTGASTDTQYF	TGTGCCAGCAGTTACACCGGTGCTAGCACAGATACGCAGTATTTT
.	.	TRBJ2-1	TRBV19	CASSIPTGRRYNEQFF	TGTGCCAGTAGTATTCCGACAGGGAGGCGCTACAATGAGCAGTTCTTC